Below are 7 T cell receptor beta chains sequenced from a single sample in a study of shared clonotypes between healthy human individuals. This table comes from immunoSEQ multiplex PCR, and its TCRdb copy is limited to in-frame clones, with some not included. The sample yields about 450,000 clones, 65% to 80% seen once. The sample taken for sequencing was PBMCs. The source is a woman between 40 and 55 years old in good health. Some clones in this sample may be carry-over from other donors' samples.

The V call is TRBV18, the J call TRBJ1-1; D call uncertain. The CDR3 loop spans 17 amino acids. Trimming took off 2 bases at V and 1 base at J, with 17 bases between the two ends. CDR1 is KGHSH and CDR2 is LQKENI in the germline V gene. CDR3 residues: CASSPTVRIAENTEAFF. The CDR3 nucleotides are TGTGCCAGCTCACCAACGGTACGAATTGCTGAGAACACTGAAGCTTTCTTT.

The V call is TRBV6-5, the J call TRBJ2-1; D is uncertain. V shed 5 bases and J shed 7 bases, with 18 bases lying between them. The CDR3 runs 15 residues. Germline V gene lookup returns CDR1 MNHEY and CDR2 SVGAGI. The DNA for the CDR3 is TGTGCCAGCAGTACGCGTCGGACGTCCAAGAATGAGCAGTTCTTC. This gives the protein CASSTRRTSKNEQFF.

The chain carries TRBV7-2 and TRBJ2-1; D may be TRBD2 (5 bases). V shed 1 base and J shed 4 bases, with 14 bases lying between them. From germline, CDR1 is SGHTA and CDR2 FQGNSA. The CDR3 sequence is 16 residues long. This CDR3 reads CASSLVAGLIYNEQFF. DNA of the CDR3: TGTGCCAGCAGCTTAGTTGCAGGACTTATTTACAATGAGCAGTTCTTC.

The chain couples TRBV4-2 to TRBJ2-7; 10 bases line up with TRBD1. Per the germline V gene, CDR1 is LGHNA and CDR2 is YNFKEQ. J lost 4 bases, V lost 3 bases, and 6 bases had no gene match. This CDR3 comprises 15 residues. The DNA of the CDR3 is TGTGCCAGCAGCCAGGGACAGGGGCCTGGTTACGAGCAGTACTTC. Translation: CASSQGQGPGYEQYF.

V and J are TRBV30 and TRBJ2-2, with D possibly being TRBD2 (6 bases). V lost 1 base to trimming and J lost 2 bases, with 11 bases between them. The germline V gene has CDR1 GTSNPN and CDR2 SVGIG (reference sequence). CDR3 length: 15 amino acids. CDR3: CAWSAGTFNTGELFF. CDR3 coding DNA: TGTGCCTGGAGTGCCGGGACTTTCAACACCGGGGAGCTGTTTTTT.

CDR3 DNA sequence: TGTGCCAGCAGTGAGACAGGGGGCCAAGAGACCCAGTACTTC. It yields the protein CASSETGGQETQYF. The gene calls are TRBV6-1 and TRBJ2-5; 9 bases line up with TRBD1. Germline CDR1 is MNHNS and CDR2 is SASEGT. This CDR3 region has 14 residues. The trim removed 3 bases at V and 1 base at J, leaving 0 bases unmatched.

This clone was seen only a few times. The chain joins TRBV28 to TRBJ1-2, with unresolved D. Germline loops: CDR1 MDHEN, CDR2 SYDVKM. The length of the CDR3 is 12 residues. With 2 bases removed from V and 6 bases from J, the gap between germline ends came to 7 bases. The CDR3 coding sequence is TGTGCCAGCAGTTTACGACTGAATGGCTACACCTTC. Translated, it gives CASSLRLNGYTF.